This entry lists 5 T cell receptor beta chains sequenced from one sample in a study of regulatory T cells in long-lasting Graves disease. Combining iRepertoire HTBI primers with Arm-PCR of CDR3 regions, the authors built TCR beta libraries. TCRdb independently ran MiXCR on the multiplex PCR reads; one entry per CDR3 protein. The sample has about 210,000 distinct CDR3 sequences, roughly 19% seen once. Time point: newly diagnosed GD, antithyroid drugs for less than 3 months. PBMC-extracted RNA yielded the TCR library. In addition, the sample was reused for a study of T cells in Graves' hyperthyroidism and ophthalmopathy.

Here the sequenced sample was peripheral blood mononuclear cells (PBMCs), taken at new diagnosis, from a patient treated with antithyroid drugs. The receptors shown here come from a woman in her 30s with Graves disease.

Turning to this clonotype: A read error is the likely source, as a far larger clone sits one nucleotide away. The rearrangement uses TRBV3-1 and TRBJ2-1; D unresolved. CDR1 and CDR2 from the germline V gene are LGHDT and YNNKEL (reference sequence). The V gene lost 2 bases and the J gene lost 13 bases, with 18 bases spanning the gap. CDR3 length: 14 amino acids. The CDR3 protein is CASSQRTAQETQFF. CDR3 nucleotides: TGTGCCAGCAGCCAAAGGACCGCTCAAGAGACCCAGTTCTTC.

This clonotype has a handful of counts. Given a much more abundant clone one base away, this may be a read error. This chain connects TRBV27 to TRBJ1-2; D call uncertain. CDR1 is MNHEY, CDR2 SMNVEV, per germline (reference sequence). V was cut by 2 bases and J by 4 bases, with 8 bases left in between. The CDR3 runs 13 residues. The CDR3 here is CASSLKGSYGYTF. The CDR3 bases are TGTGCCAGCAGTTTAAAGGGTAGCTATGGCTACACCTTC.

This clonotype was seen at least ten times. The V call is TRBV6-1, the J call TRBJ1-1; no reliable D call. The CDR3 has 15 amino acids. CDR1 and CDR2 (germline): MNHNS, SASEGT. V lost 0 bases to trimming and J lost 4 bases, with 12 bases between them. CDR3 in DNA: TGTGCCAGCAGTGAAGCGGTATCACCGGGCACTGAAGCTTTCTTT. As protein: CASSEAVSPGTEAFF.

The chain links TRBV27 to TRBJ2-1; weak D call: TRBD1 (6 bases). Trimming pared 5 bases from V and 0 bases from J, leaving 11 bases between. Per the germline V gene, CDR1 is MNHEY and CDR2 is SMNVEV (reference sequence). The CDR3 loop spans 15 amino acids. The CDR3 region is CASSHRQVSYNEQFF. CDR3 bases: TGTGCCAGCAGTCACAGACAGGTCTCCTACAATGAGCAGTTCTTC.

This clonotype showed up many times. The chain uses TRBV20-1 and TRBJ2-3; D may be TRBD2 (6 bases). The length of the CDR3 is 13 residues. Trimming removed 0 bases from V and 5 bases from J, with 9 bases in between. The germline gives CDR1 DFQATT, CDR2 SNEGSKA (reference sequence). This CDR3 is CSARDLAEDTQYF. The CDR3 region has the DNA TGCAGTGCTAGAGATTTAGCGGAAGATACGCAGTATTTT.